This is a list of T cell receptor beta chains from one sample in a study of T-cell reconstitution after alpha-beta-depleted transplantation in children. MiXCR, applied by TCRdb to the PCR reads, yields one record per CDR3 protein. The table has about 640,000 distinct CDR3 sequences, approximately 17% seen once; the top ten hold over 0.95%. Sequencing used PBMCs from the stem cell graft donor, obtained from the stem cell graft. The receptors derive from a human donor who donated a stem cell graft to a child with acute myeloid leukemia. Both conserved end residues are part of each CDR3. A D gene is named only where the DNA matches it firmly. Size tells how often a clone was seen (once, few, many) or the class of an expanded clone, and some rows leave it out.

NA | TRBJ2-5 | many | TRBV20-1 | CSADPSTGLMGETQYF | TGCAGTGCAGACCCATCTACGGGCCTCATGGGAGAGACCCAGTACTTC
NA | TRBJ2-2 | NA | TRBV29-1 | CSVVGRVNTGELFF | TGCAGCGTTGTCGGCAGGGTCAACACCGGGGAGCTGTTTTTT
TRBD1 | TRBJ2-1 | few | TRBV5-1 | CASSRTRTGGNEQFF | TGCGCCAGCAGCCGGACCCGCACAGGGGGGAATGAGCAGTTCTTC
NA | TRBJ1-2 | many | TRBV12-3/TRBV12-4 | CASTEGPAIYGYTF | TGTGCCAGCACCGAGGGCCCGGCCATCTATGGCTACACCTTC
TRBD1 | TRBJ2-7 | NA | TRBV24-1 | CATSDARGQSTYEQYF | TGTGCCACCAGTGATGCCCGGGGACAGTCGACCTACGAGCAGTACTTC
NA | TRBJ1-5 | many | TRBV20-1 | CSARSGGSGQPQHF | TGCAGTGCTAGGTCGGGCGGCTCCGGGCAGCCCCAGCATTTT
NA | TRBJ2-1 | many | TRBV7-9 | CASSAGSSYNEQFF | TGTGCCAGCAGCGCAGGGAGCTCCTACAATGAGCAGTTCTTC
NA | TRBJ1-1 | many | TRBV7-6 | CASSQQRTGNTEAFF | TGTGCCAGCAGCCAACAAAGGACGGGGAACACTGAAGCTTTCTTT
NA | TRBJ1-6 | few | TRBV11-2 | CANTRAGHPPNSPLHF | TGTGCCAACACCAGGGCGGGACACCCCCCTAATTCACCCCTCCACTTT
TRBD1 | TRBJ2-5 | NA | TRBV7-2 | CASSLQGARETQYF | TGTGCCAGCAGCTTACAGGGGGCTAGGGAGACCCAGTACTTC
TRBD2 | TRBJ2-5 | few | TRBV11-2 | CASSQGTGGQSETQYF | TGTGCCAGCAGCCAAGGGACGGGGGGTCAGTCGGAGACCCAGTACTTC
NA | TRBJ2-6 | once | TRBV30 | CAWGLDPGANVLTF | TGTGCCTGGGGACTCGACCCTGGGGCCAACGTCCTGACTTTC
NA | TRBJ2-6 | few | TRBV5-1 | CASSGGNSGANVLTF | TGCGCCAGCAGCGGGGGGAACTCTGGGGCCAACGTCCTGACTTTC
NA | TRBJ1-2 | many | TRBV20-1 | CSARDELGPIVFNYGYTF | TGCAGTGCTAGAGATGAATTAGGCCCGATAGTCTTTAACTATGGCTACACCTTC
NA | TRBJ2-1 | few | TRBV20-1 | CSGNNEQFF | TGCAGTGGTAACAATGAGCAGTTCTTC
NA | TRBJ2-5 | NA | TRBV20-1 | CSALGLDQETQYF | TGCAGTGCCCTAGGGCTGGATCAAGAGACCCAGTACTTC
NA | TRBJ1-1 | few | TRBV5-5 | CASSFRQANTEAFF | TGTGCCAGCAGCTTTCGACAGGCGAACACTGAAGCTTTCTTT
NA | TRBJ1-2 | once | TRBV4-2 | CASGPGPLGYTF | TGTGCCAGCGGCCCCGGGCCCCTCGGCTACACCTTC
NA | TRBJ1-2 | NA | TRBV4-2 | CASSQEGWSDGYTF | TGTGCCAGCAGCCAAGAAGGATGGTCCGATGGCTACACCTTC
NA | TRBJ2-1 | NA | TRBV20-1 | CSARRRPLNEQFF | TGCAGTGCTAGACGGAGGCCTCTCAATGAGCAGTTCTTC
NA | TRBJ1-1 | many | TRBV7-3 | CASSLTVGGTEAFF | TGTGCCAGCAGCTTAACGGTCGGGGGGACTGAAGCTTTCTTT
NA | TRBJ2-7 | many | TRBV20-1 | CSARGGGPYEQYF | TGCAGTGCTAGAGGAGGAGGGCCCTACGAGCAGTACTTC
NA | TRBJ1-4 | many | TRBV20-1 | CSAPRSGNLLANEKLFF | TGCAGTGCCCCTAGGTCGGGTAATCTCTTAGCTAATGAAAAACTGTTTTTT
NA | TRBJ2-5 | many | TRBV29-1 | CSVVLAGASQETQYF | TGCAGCGTTGTCTTGGCGGGGGCCTCTCAAGAGACCCAGTACTTC
NA | TRBJ2-1 | NA | TRBV20-1 | CSASPLERPYLDEQFF | TGCAGTGCTAGCCCCCTCGAGCGGCCGTATTTGGATGAGCAGTTCTTC
NA | TRBJ2-3 | many | TRBV10-3 | CAIRGPTAADTQYF | TGTGCCATCAGGGGGCCGACAGCTGCAGATACGCAGTATTTT
TRBD1 | TRBJ2-7 | NA | TRBV11-3 | CASSFPGQAYEQYF | TGTGCCAGCAGCTTTCCGGGACAGGCTTACGAGCAGTACTTC
NA | TRBJ1-5 | NA | TRBV12-3/TRBV12-4 | CASRQAGTPNQPQHF | TGTGCCAGCAGGCAGGCCGGGACACCTAATCAGCCCCAGCATTTT
NA | TRBJ1-1 | NA | TRBV20-1 | CSASDRGVVNTEAFF | TGCAGTGCTAGCGATCGAGGAGTTGTGAACACTGAAGCTTTCTTT
TRBD1 | TRBJ1-1 | NA | TRBV12-3/TRBV12-4 | CTCSLGTGGGRNTEAFF | TGTACCTGCAGTTTAGGGACAGGGGGCGGTCGGAACACTGAAGCTTTCTTT
NA | TRBJ2-1 | few | TRBV29-1 | CSVEILTGLGYNEQFF | TGCAGCGTTGAAATTCTTACAGGTTTGGGTTACAATGAGCAGTTCTTC
TRBD1 | TRBJ2-7 | many | TRBV7-2 | CASSLGRQGPYEQYF | TGTGCCAGCAGCTTAGGTAGACAGGGGCCCTACGAGCAGTACTTC
TRBD2 | TRBJ2-2 | NA | TRBV5-1 | CASSLAGTSVTGELFF | TGCGCCAGCAGCTTGGCAGGGACTAGCGTGACCGGGGAGCTGTTTTTT
TRBD1 | TRBJ1-2 | NA | TRBV7-2 | CPSSRTPGQGYGYTF | TGTCCCAGCAGTCGTACTCCGGGACAGGGTTATGGCTACACCTTC
TRBD2 | TRBJ2-1 | many | TRBV7-6 | CASSRTSGGSAGDNEQFF | TGTGCCAGCAGCCGTACTAGCGGGGGGTCCGCAGGAGACAATGAGCAGTTCTTC
NA | TRBJ1-2 | many | TRBV20-1 | CSARERGQNYGYTF | TGCAGTGCTAGAGAACGGGGTCAAAACTATGGCTACACCTTC
TRBD2 | TRBJ2-1 | few | TRBV10-2 | CASNGVAGGPNEQFF | TGCGCCAGCAACGGGGTAGCGGGGGGGCCCAATGAGCAGTTCTTC
TRBD2 | TRBJ2-3 | many | TRBV29-1 | CSVLAGGTDTQYF | TGCAGCGTTCTAGCGGGGGGAACAGATACGCAGTATTTT
NA | TRBJ2-1 | NA | TRBV7-8 | CASSLGGASRNEQFF | TGTGCCAGCAGCTTAGGGGGGGCTAGCAGAAATGAGCAGTTCTTC
TRBD1 | TRBJ1-4 | many | TRBV20-1 | CSATHRGYSEKLFF | TGCAGTGCAACGCACAGGGGGTATAGTGAAAAACTGTTTTTT
NA | TRBJ2-2 | many | TRBV12-3/TRBV12-4 | CASSLQGHTGELFF | TGTGCCAGCAGTTTGCAGGGGCACACCGGGGAGCTGTTTTTT
NA | TRBJ2-3 | NA | TRBV12-3/TRBV12-4 | CASSFMGFTDTQYF | TGTGCCAGCAGTTTTATGGGCTTCACAGATACGCAGTATTTT
TRBD1 | TRBJ1-6 | many | TRBV7-2 | CASSLGDRGNSPLHF | TGTGCCAGCAGCTTAGGTGACAGGGGCAATTCACCCCTCCACTTT
NA | TRBJ1-5 | NA | TRBV5-5 | CASSPSGGWGQPQHF | TGTGCCAGCAGCCCCTCGGGGGGCTGGGGTCAGCCCCAGCATTTT
NA | TRBJ2-2 | few | TRBV12-3/TRBV12-4 | CASSRTPLANTGELFF | TGTGCCAGCAGTCGGACACCCCTAGCGAACACCGGGGAGCTGTTTTTT
TRBD1 | TRBJ1-2 | many | TRBV15 | CATSKFGQGEGYTF | TGTGCCACCAGCAAATTCGGACAGGGAGAAGGCTACACCTTC
NA | TRBJ1-1 | many | TRBV6-5 | CASSYSRGLNTEAFF | TGTGCCAGCAGTTACTCACGAGGGCTTAACACTGAAGCTTTCTTT
TRBD2 | TRBJ2-3 | few | TRBV29-1 | CSVEVWTSGGALDPDTQYF | TGCAGCGTTGAAGTTTGGACTAGCGGGGGGGCCTTAGACCCAGATACGCAGTATTTT
NA | TRBJ2-3 | many | TRBV12-3/TRBV12-4 | CASTPLRAGDTQYF | TGTGCCAGCACTCCACTCCGGGCCGGGGATACGCAGTATTTT
TRBD2 | TRBJ2-1 | many | TRBV12-3/TRBV12-4 | CASSFVAGALNEQFF | TGTGCCAGCAGTTTCGTAGCGGGGGCCCTCAATGAGCAGTTCTTC
NA | TRBJ1-6 | many | TRBV5-1 | CASSPGGNSPLHF | TGCGCCAGCAGCCCAGGAGGAAATTCACCCCTCCACTTT
TRBD1 | TRBJ2-7 | NA | TRBV12-3/TRBV12-4 | CASSSPGTGLRYEQYF | TGTGCCAGCAGTTCCCCGGGGACAGGGCTTAGGTACGAGCAGTACTTC
NA | TRBJ2-3 | few | TRBV7-8 | CASSLVPSAYLGTDTQYF | TGTGCCAGCAGCTTAGTCCCTAGCGCCTACTTAGGCACAGATACGCAGTATTTT
TRBD1 | TRBJ2-5 | many | TRBV20-1 | CSASGQGLSETQYF | TGCAGTGCTTCGGGACAGGGATTATCGGAGACCCAGTACTTC